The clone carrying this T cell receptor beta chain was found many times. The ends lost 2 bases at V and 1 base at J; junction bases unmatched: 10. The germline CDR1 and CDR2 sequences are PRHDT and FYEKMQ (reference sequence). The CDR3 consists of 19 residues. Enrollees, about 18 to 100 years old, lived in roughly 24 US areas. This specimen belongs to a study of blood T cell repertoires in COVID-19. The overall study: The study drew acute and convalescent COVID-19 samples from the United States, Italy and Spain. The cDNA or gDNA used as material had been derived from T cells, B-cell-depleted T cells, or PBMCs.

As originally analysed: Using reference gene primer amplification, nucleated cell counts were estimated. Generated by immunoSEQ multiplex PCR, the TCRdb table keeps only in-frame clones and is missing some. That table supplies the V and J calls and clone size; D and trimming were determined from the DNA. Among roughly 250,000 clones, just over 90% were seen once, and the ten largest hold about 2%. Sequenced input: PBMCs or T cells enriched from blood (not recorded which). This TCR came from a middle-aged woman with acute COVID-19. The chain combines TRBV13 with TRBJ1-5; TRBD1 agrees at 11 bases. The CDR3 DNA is TGTGCCAGCAGCTTATGTTGGGACAGGGGGACTTTAAGCAATCAGCCCCAGCATTTT. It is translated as CASSLCWDRGTLSNQPQHF.